Listed below are T cell receptor beta chains from one sample, sequenced in a study of cytomegalovirus exposure and HLA in healthy donors. Sequenced by immunoSEQ multiplex PCR; TCRdb stores in-frame clones only, minus some. This table holds some 120,000 clones, 75% to 85% found once. Sequencing was done on a sample of PBMCs. The receptors were gathered from a man aged 25 to 40 in good health and CMV-seropositive. Both conserved end residues are part of each CDR3. A D gene is named only where the DNA matches it firmly. Clone size appears in some rows only: once, few, many, or a class for an expanded clone.

TRBJ2-4 TRBD2 TRBV27 NA TGTGCCAGCAGTTTCCGCGGGGGGGCGCTGAACATTCAGTACTTC CASSFRGGALNIQYF
TRBJ1-4 NA TRBV7-9 once TGTGCCAGCAGCGCTGGGACTCCGGCAACTAATGAAAAACTGTTTTTT CASSAGTPATNEKLFF
TRBJ1-1 NA TRBV6-5 NA TGTGCCAGCAGCCAGGAGGGTAATGGAGAAGCTTTCTTT CASSQEGNGEAFF
TRBJ1-4 NA TRBV18 few TGTGCCAGCTCACCACCGACAGACCAGAATGAAAAACTGTTTTTT CASSPPTDQNEKLFF
TRBJ2-3 TRBD2 TRBV7-3 NA TGTGCCAGCAGCTCCACGGGCGGGGGGGCCGGCGATACGCAGTATTTT CASSSTGGGAGDTQYF
TRBJ2-5 TRBD2 TRBV18 NA TGTGCCAGCTTCATAATGACTAGCAGTCGAGAGACCCAGTACTTC CASFIMTSSRETQYF
TRBJ1-1 NA TRBV5-4 NA TGTGCCAGCAGCTTGGACAGGTGGAACACTGAAGCTTTCTTT CASSLDRWNTEAFF
TRBJ2-5 NA TRBV6-5 NA TGTGCCAGCAGGGTTGACAGGGCGCGGGGAGAGACCCAGTACTTC CASRVDRARGETQYF
TRBJ1-2 TRBD1 TRBV10-3 NA TGTGCCATCAGTGAAATAAGGGGGCGAGTCCTCTTC CAISEIRGRVLF
TRBJ2-1 TRBD1 TRBV6-1 NA TGTGCCAGCAGTGGGGACAGGGGCTACAATGAGCAGTTCTTC CASSGDRGYNEQFF
TRBJ1-5 NA TRBV29-1 NA TGCAGCGTTGAGGCGGGACTCAATCAGCCCCAGCATTTT CSVEAGLNQPQHF
TRBJ2-3 TRBD2 TRBV27 NA TGTGCCAGCAGTGTTCCCCTAGCGGGGGGGCGAACAGATACGCAGTATTTT CASSVPLAGGRTDTQYF
TRBJ1-1 NA TRBV5-6 NA TGTGCCAGCAGCTTCTACGACATGAACACTGAAGCTTTCTTT CASSFYDMNTEAFF
TRBJ1-1 TRBD1 TRBV9 NA TGTGCCAGCAGCGTAACAGGGGACATGAACACTGAAGCTTTCTTT CASSVTGDMNTEAFF
TRBJ1-4 TRBD1 TRBV5-1 NA TGCGCCAGCAGCTTGCGGGGGACAGGAGATGAAAAACTGTTTTTT CASSLRGTGDEKLFF
TRBJ1-6 TRBD1 TRBV30 NA TGTGCCTTGGGACAGACCAATTCACCCCTCCACTTT CALGQTNSPLHF
TRBJ1-1 NA TRBV6-6 NA TGTGCCAGCAGTTACTCAGACGGGGGTGAAGCTTTCTTT CASSYSDGGEAFF
TRBJ2-7 NA TRBV9 NA TGTGCCAGCAGCGAGACCCCCTCGGCGGGCTACGAGCAGTACTTC CASSETPSAGYEQYF
TRBJ1-6 NA TRBV2 NA TGTGCCAGCAGTGCGTACAGGGATTCACCCCTCCACTTT CASSAYRDSPLHF
TRBJ1-2 NA TRBV19 NA TGTGCCAGTAGAAATTCAGGGTCGTTCTATGGCTACACCTTC CASRNSGSFYGYTF
TRBJ1-1 NA TRBV5-4 few TGTGCCAGCAGCTTGTATGTGAACACTGAAGCTTTCTTT CASSLYVNTEAFF
TRBJ2-7 TRBD1 TRBV6-6 NA TGTGCCAGCAGGTACGGGACAGCGTCCTACGAGCAGTACTTC CASRYGTASYEQYF